These 3 T cell receptor beta chains were all obtained from the same sample, sequenced in a study of OX40 agonist ivuxolimab in advanced cancers. Method: immunoSEQ multiplex PCR; TCRdb's copy keeps in-frame clones and lacks some. The sample holds about 58,000 clones, less than 85% seen once. The input for sequencing was CD4+ or CD8+ T cells sorted from blood, taken in a trial of the OX40 agonist ivuxolimab. These receptors were collected from an adult with an advanced solid tumor such as melanoma, head and neck, liver or kidney cancer.

This clone came up a few times. V is TRBV18 and J is TRBJ2-1; 12 bases fit TRBD2. Trimming at V came to 3 bases and at J to 8 bases, leaving 5 bases not matched to a gene. CDR1 is KGHSH, CDR2 LQKENI, per germline. This CDR3 region has 15 residues. The CDR3 DNA sequence: TGTGCCAGCTCACCGGCTAGCGGGGGGGCCTATGAGCAGTTCTTC. Translation gives CASSPASGGAYEQFF.

The V and J genes are TRBV10-1 and TRBJ2-7; perhaps TRBD1 as D (5 bases). CDR1 is WNHNN, CDR2 SYGVQD, per germline (reference sequence). This CDR3 contains 14 residues. V lost 7 bases to trimming and J lost 6 bases, with 19 bases between them. The DNA of the CDR3 is TGCGCCAGCACCTCAAGTGAAGGGGCCTCCGAGCAGTACTTC. Encoded protein: CASTSSEGASEQYF.

The chain is built from TRBV15 and TRBJ2-7, with 7 positions matching TRBD1. From germline, CDR1 is LNHNV and CDR2 YYDKDF (reference sequence). V was clipped by 5 bases and J by 2 bases; unmatched bases: 6. The CDR3 has 14 amino acids. The CDR3 reads CATSRGQSTYEQYF. The CDR3 nucleotides are TGTGCCACCAGCCGGGGACAGTCAACCTACGAGCAGTACTTC.